A selection of T cell receptor beta chains follows, all from one sample in a study of T cell responses to AZD1222 COVID-19 vaccine. The protocol was immunoSEQ multiplex PCR, while the TCRdb copy is restricted to in-frame clones and leaves out a portion. The sample yields around 160,000 clones, 90% to 95% seen once. This sample comprised peripheral blood, obtained 28 days after the second AZD1222 dose. These receptors all come from an adult who received the AZD1222 COVID-19 vaccine. CDR3s include the opening cysteine and the closing phenylalanine or tryptophan. The D gene is left open where the match is weak. Size tells how often a clone was seen (once, few, many) or the class of an expanded clone, and some rows leave it out.

v_gene	j_gene	d_gene	abundance	len	CDR3nt	CDR3aa
TRBV2	TRBJ1-5	-	-	14	TGTGCCAGCAGCAGAGAGGGGCCCAATCAGCCCCAGCATTTT	CASSREGPNQPQHF
TRBV15	TRBJ2-5	-	-	17	TGTGCCACCAGCAGAGAGGGAAGACAGCCGACCGGGGAGACCCAGTACTTC	CATSREGRQPTGETQYF
TRBV5-4	TRBJ1-2	TRBD1	-	14	TGTGCCAGCAGCTTGGGGACAGGGAACTATGGCTACACCTTC	CASSLGTGNYGYTF
TRBV7-3	TRBJ2-6	TRBD2	-	16	TGTGCCAGCAGCCTAGCGGGAGACCCCGGGGCCAACGTCCTGACTTTC	CASSLAGDPGANVLTF
TRBV7-2	TRBJ2-1	TRBD2	-	16	TGTGCCAGCAGCTTAGGTTTAGCGGGAGTCTACAATGAGCAGTTCTTC	CASSLGLAGVYNEQFF
TRBV6-5	TRBJ2-1	-	-	13	TGTGCCAGCAGTTCGGGCCACATCAATGAGCAGTTCTTC	CASSSGHINEQFF
TRBV2	TRBJ1-2	-	-	13	TGTGCCAGCAGTGAAGCGACAGACAGAGGCTACACCTTC	CASSEATDRGYTF
TRBV5-4	TRBJ1-2	-	once	17	TGTGCCAGCAGCTTGGCCCGATATAAGGAGGGAGCCTATGGCTACACCTTC	CASSLARYKEGAYGYTF
TRBV11-2	TRBJ2-1	-	-	15	TGTGCCAGCAGCTTTGGGCCACTCAACAGCAATGAGCAGTTCTTC	CASSFGPLNSNEQFF
TRBV20-1	TRBJ2-2	TRBD1	once	16	TGCAGTGCTAGTCCTTCGGGACAGGGTTCAACCGGGGAGCTGTTTTTT	CSASPSGQGSTGELFF
TRBV9	TRBJ2-2	-	-	12	TGTGCCAGCAGCACAAACACCGGGGAGCTGTTTTTT	CASSTNTGELFF
TRBV9	TRBJ1-1	-	-	14	TGTGCCAGCGGATTGGGACTTCTGAACACTGAAGCTTTCTTT	CASGLGLLNTEAFF
TRBV29-1	TRBJ1-1	-	-	12	TGCAGCGCACTGACAGCGAACACTGAAGCTTTCTTT	CSALTANTEAFF
TRBV15	TRBJ2-6	-	-	16	TGTGCCACCAGCAGCCCCCAAGTCCCTGGGGCCAACGTCCTGACTTTC	CATSSPQVPGANVLTF
TRBV29-1	TRBJ2-6	-	few	13	TGCAGCGTTGTGGCCTCTGGGGCCAACGTCCTGACTTTC	CSVVASGANVLTF
TRBV7-2	TRBJ2-1	TRBD2	-	15	TGTGCCAGCAGCTGGACTAGTGGCTCCTACAATGAGCAGTTCTTC	CASSWTSGSYNEQFF
TRBV5-8	TRBJ1-4	-	-	14	TGTGCCAGCAGCTTTTCGGGTTATTTGGAAAAACTGTTTTTT	CASSFSGYLEKLFF
TRBV4-1	TRBJ2-7	TRBD1	-	17	TGCGCCAGCAGCCAAGACCCCACGGGGACAGGGAACTACGAGCAGTACTTC	CASSQDPTGTGNYEQYF
TRBV5-1	TRBJ2-4	-	-	14	TGCGCCAGCAGCGACCAGCTAGCCAAAAACATTCAGTACTTC	CASSDQLAKNIQYF
TRBV11-2	TRBJ2-5	-	-	13	TGTGCCAGCAGCTTCAGTGGAGGGGAGACCCAGTACTTC	CASSFSGGETQYF
TRBV5-1	TRBJ2-3	TRBD2	-	17	TGCGCCAGCAGCTTTCCTAGCGGGAGGACCCTCACAGATACGCAGTATTTT	CASSFPSGRTLTDTQYF
TRBV5-6	TRBJ2-5	TRBD2	-	15	TGTGCCAGCAGCTTGGTTAGAGCGGGAGAGGAGACCCAGTACTTC	CASSLVRAGEETQYF
TRBV14	TRBJ2-1	TRBD2	-	15	TGTGCCAGCAGCCAAACATGGGGGGGGTACAATGAGCAGTTCTTC	CASSQTWGGYNEQFF
TRBV9	TRBJ2-1	TRBD2	-	19	TGTGCCAGCAGCGTAGGGCTAGCGGGTTATTTAAGCTCCTACAATGAGCAGTTCTTC	CASSVGLAGYLSSYNEQFF
TRBV24-1	TRBJ1-1	TRBD1	-	16	TGTGCCACCAGTGGTCCGGGACAGAGCATGAACACTGAAGCTTTCTTT	CATSGPGQSMNTEAFF
TRBV20-1	TRBJ2-3	TRBD2	-	17	TGCAGTGCTAGTTTCGCGGGAGGTGCGATCTGGGCGGTGACGCAGTATTTT	CSASFAGGAIWAVTQYF
TRBV19	TRBJ1-1	-	-	15	TGTGCCAGTAGTATACTGAGGGAGGTGGGGACTGAAGCTTTCTTT	CASSILREVGTEAFF
TRBV7-9	TRBJ1-1	TRBD1	-	15	TGTGCCAGCAGCTCCCACCTCGGGACAGGGACTGAAGCTTTCTTT	CASSSHLGTGTEAFF
TRBV6-2/TRBV6-3	TRBJ1-3	-	-	15	TGTGCCAGCAGTTACTCCGGGACCTCTGGAAACACCATATATTTT	CASSYSGTSGNTIYF
TRBV28	TRBJ1-1	-	once	15	TGTGCCAGCAGTTTATCAGACGGAGGACGCCTTGAAGCTTTCTTT	CASSLSDGGRLEAFF
TRBV4-1	TRBJ1-3	-	-	16	TGCGCCAGCAGCCACCTGGGAGGCCTCTCTGGAAACACCATATATTTT	CASSHLGGLSGNTIYF
TRBV6-2/TRBV6-3	TRBJ2-7	-	once	15	TGTGCCAGCAGTTCCGCCGGGGCAGCAACCTACGAGCAGTACTTC	CASSSAGAATYEQYF
TRBV4-2	TRBJ1-5	-	-	16	TGTGCCAGCAGCCAACCTGGACAGTATAGCAATCAGCCCCAGCATTTT	CASSQPGQYSNQPQHF
TRBV19	TRBJ2-7	-	-	11	TGTGCCAGTAAGGGGGTGTACGAGCAGTACTTC	CASKGVYEQYF
TRBV19	TRBJ1-1	-	-	15	TGTGCCAGTAGTCACCCAGATCCCATGAACACTGAAGCTTTCTTT	CASSHPDPMNTEAFF
TRBV7-9	TRBJ1-3	-	once	14	TGTGCCAGCAGCCCCAACCCGGTCGGAAACACCATATATTTT	CASSPNPVGNTIYF
TRBV2	TRBJ1-4	TRBD1	-	14	TGTGCCAGTACCCTAGGGACAGCTAATGAAAAACTGTTTTTT	CASTLGTANEKLFF
TRBV6-5	TRBJ1-2	-	-	13	TGTGCCAGCAGTTCAGGGATCCTCTATGGCTACACCTTC	CASSSGILYGYTF
TRBV5-1	TRBJ2-3	-	-	18	TGCGCCAGCACCCTTTACGGTCTAACTACCCAGAAGGGGGATACGCAGTATTTT	CASTLYGLTTQKGDTQYF
TRBV7-2	TRBJ1-1	TRBD1	-	16	TGTGCCAGCAGCACATACCCACAGGGGAGGGACACTGAAGCTTTCTTT	CASSTYPQGRDTEAFF
TRBV6-4	TRBJ2-2	TRBD2	-	16	TGTGCCAGCAGTGAGAGGCCTAGCGGGAGCACCGGGGAGCTGTTTTTT	CASSERPSGSTGELFF
TRBV9	TRBJ2-1	-	-	15	TGTGCCAGCAGCGTACGCGGGACGGACTACAATGAGCAGTTCTTC	CASSVRGTDYNEQFF
TRBV19	TRBJ2-2	-	-	18	TGTGCCAGTAGTATGGGACGGTACGACCTCGCACAAGCCGGGGAGCTGTTTTTT	CASSMGRYDLAQAGELFF
TRBV11-2	TRBJ2-1	TRBD2	-	18	TGTGCCAGCAGCTTAGATCGGGGACTAGCGGCGGCTCTCAATGAGCAGTTCTTC	CASSLDRGLAAALNEQFF
TRBV27	TRBJ2-1	TRBD2	-	20	TGTGCCAGCAGCCCCCCTCCGGGACTAGCGGGAGGGCTTAGATTCAATGAGCAGTTCTTC	CASSPPPGLAGGLRFNEQFF
TRBV5-1	TRBJ2-3	-	-	15	TGCGCCAGCAGGGGGGACCTAAAGGCCACAGATACGCAGTATTTT	CASRGDLKATDTQYF
TRBV30	TRBJ1-5	TRBD1	-	17	TGTGCCTGGAGTGACGGGACGGACAGGGGAGGGAATCAGCCCCAGCATTTT	CAWSDGTDRGGNQPQHF
TRBV10-1	TRBJ2-7	-	-	16	TGCGCCAGCAGTGAGTTCCGGGACATATACTCCTACGAGCAGTACTTC	CASSEFRDIYSYEQYF
TRBV3-1/TRBV3-2	TRBJ1-2	-	-	14	TGTGCCAGCAGCCAGTCCGGACAGAGCTATGGCTACACCTTC	CASSQSGQSYGYTF
TRBV5-4	TRBJ1-1	TRBD1	-	14	TGTGCCAGCAGCGCACAGGGGTGGGACACTGAAGCTTTCTTT	CASSAQGWDTEAFF
TRBV29-1	TRBJ1-2	TRBD1	-	14	TGCAGCGGGACACAGGGGCCTCCTAACTATGGCTACACCTTC	CSGTQGPPNYGYTF